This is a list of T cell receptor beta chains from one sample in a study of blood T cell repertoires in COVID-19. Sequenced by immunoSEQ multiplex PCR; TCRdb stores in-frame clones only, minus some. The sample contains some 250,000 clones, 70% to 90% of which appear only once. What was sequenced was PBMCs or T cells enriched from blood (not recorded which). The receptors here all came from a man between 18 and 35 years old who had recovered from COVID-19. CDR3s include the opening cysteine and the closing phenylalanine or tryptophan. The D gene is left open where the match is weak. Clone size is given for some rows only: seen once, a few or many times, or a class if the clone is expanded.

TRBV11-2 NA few CASSLLSGKVIANYGYTF
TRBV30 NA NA CAWRGLGANGELFF
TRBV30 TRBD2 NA CAWTTSGKTHNEQFF
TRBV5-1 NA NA CASSLAQLGTEAFF
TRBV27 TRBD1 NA CASSPQGLSYEQYF
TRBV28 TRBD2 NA CASSPYKREGHLDTQYF
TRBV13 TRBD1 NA CASSTTGTNEKLFF
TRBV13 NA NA CASSLGAGLGGNEQFF
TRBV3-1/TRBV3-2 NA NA CASSYAATGYGYTF
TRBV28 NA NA CASSLGQSGYEQYF
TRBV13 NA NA CASSLGLREDTQYF
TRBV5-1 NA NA CASSLRGRETQYF
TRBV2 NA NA CASSEGVTGPANYGYTF
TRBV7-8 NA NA CASSLRDGIPYEQYF
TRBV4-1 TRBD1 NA CASSLTVTGERQPQHF
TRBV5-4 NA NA CASSYETEAFF
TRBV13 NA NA CASSLGQEVDSPLHF
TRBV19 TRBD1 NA CASSIPGQGRSGYTF
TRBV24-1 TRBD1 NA CATSDAGTGAFSEQYF
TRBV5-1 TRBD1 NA CASSSGGRGFEETQYF
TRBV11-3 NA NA CASGRWQGNTGELFF
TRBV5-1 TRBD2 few CASSPSGRNTGELFF
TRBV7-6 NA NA CASSPGSISSYNEQFF
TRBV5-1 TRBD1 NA CASSFGRGQEKLFF
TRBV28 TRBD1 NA CASGRQGFSPLHF
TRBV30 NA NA CAWSAGHYNQPQHF
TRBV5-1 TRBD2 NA CASSLGPTSGGLDEQFF
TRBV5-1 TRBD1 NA CASSLVGRGPDEQYF
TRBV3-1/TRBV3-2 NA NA CASSQEWSPAGYIAKNIQYF
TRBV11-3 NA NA CASRDRLNTEAFF
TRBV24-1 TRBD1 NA CATSDLSGGADNEQFF
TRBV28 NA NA CASSFSVTYEQYF
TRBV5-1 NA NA CASSLGQINEKLFF
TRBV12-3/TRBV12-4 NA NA CASSRGGDYGYTF
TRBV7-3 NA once CASSLIGGNEQFF
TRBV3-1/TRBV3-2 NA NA CASSKGLSGNTIYF
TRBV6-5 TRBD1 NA CASSYGTGAPNEKLFF
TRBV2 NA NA CASRALGNQPQHF
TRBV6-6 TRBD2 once CASSLTSGLGELFF
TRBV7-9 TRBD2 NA CASSLVPRGGRETQYF
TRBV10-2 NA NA CASSRSGGAEAFF
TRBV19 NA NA CASKRANTGELFF
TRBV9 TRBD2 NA CASSVEAGVRYNEQFF
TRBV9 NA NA CASSPQWSTDTQYF
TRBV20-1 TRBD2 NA CSASGLAGGLVGETQYF
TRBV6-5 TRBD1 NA CASSYSGTDSQAFF
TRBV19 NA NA CASLPTTQGYGNTIYF
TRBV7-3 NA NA CASARATMTDTQYF
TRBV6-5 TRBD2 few CASREGAGGSYEQYF
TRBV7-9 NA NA CASSLLGGQMMEQYF
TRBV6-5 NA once CASRVGTLNTEAFF
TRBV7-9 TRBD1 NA CASSLVRGEWNTEAFF
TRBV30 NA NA CAWSADSSYNSPLHF
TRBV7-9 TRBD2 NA CASSSPGREWNEQFF